The source of this T cell receptor (beta chain) is a study of T cell repertoires in cytomegalovirus infection. Study as a whole: Well-studied HLA-B-restricted CMV epitopes were used in the study alongside recently identified HLA-C-restricted ones. The public TCR beta signatures pointed to both CMV infection and matching HLA type.

This clonotype was counted ten times or more. What it recognizes is unknown. Whole-study results and caveats: Cumulative public TCR beta family frequency identified CMV carriers with the relevant HLA.

TCRdb analysed the reads with MiXCR anew, one entry per CDR3 protein. This sample has about 47,000 distinct CDR3 sequences, with 15% to 25% found just once. CDR3 size: 15 residues. V lost 6 bases and J lost 1; bases outside the gene matches: 5. CDR1 and CDR2 from the germline V gene are SEHNR and FQNEAQ (reference sequence). This receptor was identified in a human donor in good health (CMV status not recorded). Some clones in this sample may be carry-over from other donors' samples. The rearrangement links TRBV7-9 to TRBJ2-3; 9 nucleotides line up with TRBD2. This sample comprised CD8+ T cells from cultured PBMCs, obtained from culture after CMV antigen stimulation. CDR3 nucleotides: TGTGCCAGCAGTCGGACTAGCGTAGGCACAGATACGCAGTATTTT. Translating it yields CASSRTSVGTDTQYF.